This TCR beta chain derives from a study of T cells in Graves' hyperthyroidism and ophthalmopathy. Amplified regions were TCR beta CDR3 sequences from RNA transcripts. First-round RT-PCR of the TCR CDR3 relied on the HTBI primer set. TCRdb reprocessed the multiplex PCR reads with MiXCR, giving one entry per CDR3 protein. The data show hundreds of thousands of distinct CDR3 sequences, 15% to 18% seen once. Stable disease denoted Graves' hyperthyroidism without ophthalmopathy progression within 18 months. The trim removed 3 bases at V and 3 bases at J, leaving 3 bases unmatched. Germline V CDR1 and CDR2: SEHNR, FQNEAQ (reference sequence). The length of the CDR3 is 14 residues. This clonotype was found many times.

The sample consisted of blood. This TCR came from a woman younger than 30 with Graves' hyperthyroidism. This chain connects TRBV7-9 to TRBJ2-7; TRBD2 agrees at 9 bases. DNA of the CDR3: TGTGCCAGCAGCTTGACTAGCGGCTTCTACGAGCAGTACTTC. As protein: CASSLTSGFYEQYF.